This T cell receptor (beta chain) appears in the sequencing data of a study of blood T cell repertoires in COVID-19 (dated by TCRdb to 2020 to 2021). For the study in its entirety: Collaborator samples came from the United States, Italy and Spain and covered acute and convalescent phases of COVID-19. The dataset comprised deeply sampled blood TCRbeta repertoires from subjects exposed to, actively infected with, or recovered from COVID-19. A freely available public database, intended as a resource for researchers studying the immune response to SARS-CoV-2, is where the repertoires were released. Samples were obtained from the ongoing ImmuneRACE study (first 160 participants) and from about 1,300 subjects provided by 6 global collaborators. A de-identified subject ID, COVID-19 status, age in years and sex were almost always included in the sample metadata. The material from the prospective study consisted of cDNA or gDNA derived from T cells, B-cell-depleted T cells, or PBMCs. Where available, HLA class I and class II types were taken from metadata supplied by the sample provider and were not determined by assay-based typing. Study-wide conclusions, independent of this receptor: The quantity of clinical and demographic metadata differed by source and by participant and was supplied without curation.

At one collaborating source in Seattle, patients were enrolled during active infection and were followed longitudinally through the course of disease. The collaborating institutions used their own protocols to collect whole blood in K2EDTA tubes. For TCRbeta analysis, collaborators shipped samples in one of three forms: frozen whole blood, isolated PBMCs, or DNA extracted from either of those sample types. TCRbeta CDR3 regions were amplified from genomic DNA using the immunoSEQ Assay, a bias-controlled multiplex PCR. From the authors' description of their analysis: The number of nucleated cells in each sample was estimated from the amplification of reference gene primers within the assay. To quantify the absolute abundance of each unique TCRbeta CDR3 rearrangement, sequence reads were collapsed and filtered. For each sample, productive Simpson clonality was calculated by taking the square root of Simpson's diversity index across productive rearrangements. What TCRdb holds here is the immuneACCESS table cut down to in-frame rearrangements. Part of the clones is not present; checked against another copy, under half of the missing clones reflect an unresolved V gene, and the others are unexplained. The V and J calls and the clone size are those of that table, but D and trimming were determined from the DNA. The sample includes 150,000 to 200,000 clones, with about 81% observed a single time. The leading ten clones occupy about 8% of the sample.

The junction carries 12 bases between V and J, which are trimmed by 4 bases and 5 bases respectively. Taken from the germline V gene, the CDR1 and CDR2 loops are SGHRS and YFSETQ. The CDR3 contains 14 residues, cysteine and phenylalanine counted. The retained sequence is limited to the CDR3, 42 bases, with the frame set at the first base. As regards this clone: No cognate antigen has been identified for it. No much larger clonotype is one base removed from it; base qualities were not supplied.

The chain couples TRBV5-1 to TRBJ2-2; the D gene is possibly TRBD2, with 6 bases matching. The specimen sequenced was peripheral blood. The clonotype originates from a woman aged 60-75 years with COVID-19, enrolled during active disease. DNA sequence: TGCGCCAGCAGCCTAGCGTCAATGACCGGGGAGCTGTTTTTT. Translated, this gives CASSLASMTGELFF.